Below are 5 T cell receptor beta chains sequenced from a single sample in a study of shared clonotypes between healthy human individuals (dated by TCRdb to 2018 to 2021). The method behind the library was the immunoSEQ multiplex PCR assay. Entries here come from immuneACCESS through TCRdb and include only in-frame sequences with V and J called. Some clones fail to appear in such tables; in the studies checked, an unresolved V gene covers under half of the shortfall, and the cause of the remainder is unknown. Counted in this sample were more than 2,000,000 clones; 90% to 95% of them appeared once. The leading ten clones occupy 0.35% to 0.45% of the sample. Source material: naive CD4+ T cells from PBMCs. The cell subset or site label, as the study defines it: CD45RA+ positively selected. These receptors were taken from a man between 18 and 35 years old in good health. Some clones in this sample may be carry-over from other donors' samples.

In this sample, this clone turned up once. The V call is TRBV2, the J call TRBJ2-1, with TRBD1 matching 7 bases. This CDR3 comprises 14 residues. Germline CDR1 reads SNHLY; CDR2 reads FYNNEI. J was trimmed by 2 bases and V by 9 bases; bases with no gene match: 7. The CDR3 sequence is CASSIGTAYNEQFF. The CDR3, as DNA: TGTGCCAGTTCGATCGGGACAGCCTACAATGAGCAGTTCTTC.

This chain connects TRBV27 to TRBJ1-5; D call uncertain. CDR1 is MNHEY and CDR2 is SMNVEV in the germline V gene (reference sequence). The CDR3 has 15 residues. V gave up 3 bases and J gave up 0 bases, with 9 bases separating them. In DNA form, the CDR3 reads TGTGCCAGCAGTTTCGATCCGTATAGCAATCAGCCCCAGCATTTT. The encoded protein is CASSFDPYSNQPQHF.

As concerns this clone: This sample also contains other DNA sequences that code for the same CDR3. V usage is TRBV2 and J usage is TRBJ1-2; D ambiguous. Trimming shortened V by 4 bases and J by 5 bases, and 8 bases separated the two germline ends. CDR1 is SNHLY, CDR2 FYNNEI, per germline. The length of the CDR3 is 12 residues. CDR3 coding DNA: TGTGCCAGCAGTGTCGCGGGATATGGCTACACCTTC. It is translated as CASSVAGYGYTF.

The V gene is TRBV11-3, the J gene TRBJ2-1; 12 nucleotides line up with TRBD2. The CDR3 sequence is 18 residues long. In germline, CDR1 is SGHNT, CDR2 YENEEA. V lost 0 bases to trimming and J lost 3 bases; unmatched junction nucleotides: 6. The CDR3 spells CASSLDSWTSGDYNEQFF. The CDR3 nucleotides are TGTGCCAGCAGCTTAGATTCCTGGACTAGCGGGGACTACAATGAGCAGTTCTTC.

The CDR3 coding sequence is TGTGCCAGCACCCCACGAGCGGGGTTCTATGTGCAGTACTTC. Its protein is CASTPRAGFYVQYF. The gene calls are TRBV6-5 and TRBJ2-7, with 7 bases fitting TRBD2. Germline loops: CDR1 MNHEY, CDR2 SVGAGI. The CDR3 sequence is 14 residues long. V gave up 7 bases and J gave up 9 bases; unmatched junction bases: 15.